This section outlines one T cell receptor beta chain sequence together with its context. What antigen it recognizes has not been identified. There are no base qualities to consult, and no much larger clone falls within one base. TCRdb shows the sequencer as Illumina NovaSeq 6000. TCRalpha and TCRbeta cDNA libraries were built by 5'RACE with constant-segment primers, adding sample barcodes and unique molecular identifiers. Trizol reagent was used to extract RNA from every sample. Library amplification was performed in two PCR steps, and a second sample barcode and Illumina TruSeq adapters were introduced in the second step. The libraries were sequenced on an Illumina NovaSeq using 2 x 150 bp paired-end reads. From the authors' description of their analysis: Demultiplexing of reads and collapsing into UMI-guided consensus sequences were performed with migec v1.2.7. Using mixcr v2.1.11, UMI consensuses were aligned to TRA and TRB V and J templates and then assembled into clonotypes. A clonotype was counted as expanded or contracted only when both edgeR and NoisET called the clonotype significant, with the noise models trained on biological replicates. For edgeR calls, the cutoffs were a false discovery rate-adjusted p below 0.01 and a log2 fold-change threshold of 1. As an exploratory analysis of dynamics, PCA with hierarchical clustering was applied to max-normalized trajectories of the 1000 most abundant clonotypes. Each responding clone was given a CD4 or CD8 phenotype based on the CD4+ and CD8+ repertoires, which had been sequenced separately. TCRdb ran its own pipeline on the public reads, namely fastp trimming at Q25 and MiXCR clone calling, and kept in-frame beta chains. A single entry per CDR3 protein holds the most common genes and DNA from its merged rows. The V and J calls reflect TCRdb's pipeline rather than the authors' work. The sample table contains hundreds of thousands of distinct CDR3 sequences; only one count was recorded for about 19% of them. Of the sample, roughly 8.4% is held by the ten largest clones.

This sample stems from a study of T-cell memory formation after mild COVID-19 listed by TCRdb under 2021. Regarding the study in general: TCR sequence clusters from the two donors were largely donor specific. Two young, previously healthy adult volunteers made up the cohort, one male and one female. T-cell clones expanding and contracting after mild COVID-19 in a couple of donors were tracked by longitudinal TCRalpha and TCRbeta repertoire sequencing.

CDR1 and CDR2 were assigned from the germline V gene as SGHTA and FQGNSA. From cysteine to phenylalanine, the CDR3 is 18 amino acids long. CDR3 DNA is the only sequence kept; it has 54 bases, read in frame from the first base. The germline V end is reduced by 0 bases and the J end by 1 base; junction bases left unmatched: 6. Paper-wide results and their limitations: Some responding clones were detected in pre-infection memory, which suggested that pre-existing cross-reactive memory T cells had joined the SARS-CoV-2 response. SARS-CoV-2 specificity of the second-wave clones peaking on day 37 was not confirmed. The study covered only two mild cases, and larger cohorts including severe cases with pre-infection samples were considered necessary. Contracting CD4+ clones turned up mainly in the CM and EM memory subsets, whereas EMRA was where CD8+ clones were enriched. Clones that contracted from day 15 to 85 showed balanced CD4/CD8 phenotypes, whereas a second wave of clones that expanded from day 15 to 37 leaned towards CD4+.

PBMCs were isolated by Ficoll-Paque density gradient centrifugation. The sequencing sample was made of PBMCs or a T cell subset sorted from them (not recorded which). The clonotype originates from an adult woman who had mild COVID-19 (a few samples of this study predate the infection). The sample titles of this study are shuffled in the database, so cell type and time point are left out; the donor was told from shared clones. The rearrangement combines TRBV7-2 with TRBJ2-3; 11 central nucleotides agree with TRBD2. CDR3 region: CASSLASGRVGGTDTQYF. Here is the DNA: TGTGCCAGCAGCTTAGCTAGCGGGAGGGTTGGGGGCACAGATACGCAGTATTTT.